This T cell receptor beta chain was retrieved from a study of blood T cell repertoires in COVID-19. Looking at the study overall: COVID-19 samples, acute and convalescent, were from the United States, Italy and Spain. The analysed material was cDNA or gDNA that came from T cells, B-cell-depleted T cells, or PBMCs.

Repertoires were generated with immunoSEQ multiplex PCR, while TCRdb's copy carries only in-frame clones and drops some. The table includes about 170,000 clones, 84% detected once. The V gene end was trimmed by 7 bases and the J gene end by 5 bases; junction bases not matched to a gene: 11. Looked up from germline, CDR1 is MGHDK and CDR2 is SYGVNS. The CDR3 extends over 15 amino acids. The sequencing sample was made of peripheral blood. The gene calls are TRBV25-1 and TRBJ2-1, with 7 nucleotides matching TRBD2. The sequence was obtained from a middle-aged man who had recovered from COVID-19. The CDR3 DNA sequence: TGTGCCAGCACCAGACTTGGGACTACCCACAATGAGCAGTTCTTC. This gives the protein CASTRLGTTHNEQFF.